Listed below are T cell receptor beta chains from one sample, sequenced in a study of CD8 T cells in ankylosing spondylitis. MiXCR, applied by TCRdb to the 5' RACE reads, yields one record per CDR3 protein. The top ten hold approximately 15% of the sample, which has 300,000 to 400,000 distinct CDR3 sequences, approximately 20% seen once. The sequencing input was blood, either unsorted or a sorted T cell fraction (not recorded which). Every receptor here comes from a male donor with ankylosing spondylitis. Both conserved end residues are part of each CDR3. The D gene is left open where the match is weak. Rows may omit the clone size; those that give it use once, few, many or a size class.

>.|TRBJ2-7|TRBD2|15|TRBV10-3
TGTGCCATCAGTGCCTTGACTAGCGGGAGTTCCGAGCAGTACTTC
CAISALTSGSSEQYF
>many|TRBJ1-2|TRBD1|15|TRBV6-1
TGTGCCAGCAGACTATCCGGGACAGGGAGCTATGGCTACACCTTC
CASRLSGTGSYGYTF
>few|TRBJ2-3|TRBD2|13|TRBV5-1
TGCGCCAGCAGCACACTAGCGGCAGATACGCAGTATTTT
CASSTLAADTQYF
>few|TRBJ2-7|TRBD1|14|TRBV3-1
TGTGCCAGCAGCCAAGTGCCAGGGGGATACGAGCAGTACTTC
CASSQVPGGYEQYF
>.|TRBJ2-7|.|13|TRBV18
TGTGCCAGCTCAGAACAGGGTTGGAGTGAGCAGTACTTC
CASSEQGWSEQYF
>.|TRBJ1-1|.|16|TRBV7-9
TGTGCCAGCGCCCGAACCGGAGCAGGGAGAGGAACTGAAGCTTTCTTT
CASARTGAGRGTEAFF
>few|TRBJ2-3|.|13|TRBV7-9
TGTGCCAGCAGATACTCGGTCACAGATACGCAGTATTTT
CASRYSVTDTQYF
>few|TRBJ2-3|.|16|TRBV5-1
TGCGCCAGCAGCTTGGTACAGATACCCCAGGGAGATACGCAGTATTTT
CASSLVQIPQGDTQYF
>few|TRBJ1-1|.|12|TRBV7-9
TGTGCCAGCAGCTTTGGGCGGGCTGAAGCTTTCTTT
CASSFGRAEAFF
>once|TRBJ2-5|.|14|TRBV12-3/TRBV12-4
TGTGCCAGCAGCCTGGAACCGAACGTGGAGACCCAGTACTTC
CASSLEPNVETQYF
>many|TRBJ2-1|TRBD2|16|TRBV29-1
TGCAGCGTTGAAGAGGTGGGAGGGATCTCCTACAATGAGCAGTTCTTC
CSVEEVGGISYNEQFF